This T cell receptor (beta chain) derives from a study of blood T cells in healthy people across ages. The use of a sample-barcoded 5' primer and a J-beta primer mix characterized a second PCR of roughly 6 to 11 cycles. TCRdb called the 5' RACE reads again in MiXCR, with one record for every CDR3 protein. The profile shows 1.6 million or so distinct CDR3 sequences, 30% to 35% of them singletons. Sequencing was carried out using blood. This clonotype was obtained from a woman in her 30s in good health.

CDR3 DNA: TGTGCCTGGAGTGGCGACAGGAACTATGGCTACACCTTC. Amino acid sequence: CAWSGDRNYGYTF. The rearrangement joins TRBV30 to TRBJ1-2, with D possibly matching TRBD1 (6 bases). Germline-derived CDR1 and CDR2 are GTSNPN and SVGIG (reference sequence). The V end lost 1 base, the J end lost 2 bases, and 8 bases lay between the germline ends. The CDR3 runs to 13 residues.